Following are 5 T cell receptor beta chains from one sample sequenced in a study of cytomegalovirus exposure and HLA in healthy donors. PCR amplification relied on 60 Vbeta primers (plus 13 Jbeta primers). Measured with immunoSEQ multiplex PCR; TCRdb has only the in-frame clones, and not every one. The sample includes about 160,000 clones, 85% of them seen just once. The sequencing sample was made of PBMCs. Every receptor here comes from a boy aged 2-15 years in good health and CMV-seronegative.

The chain couples TRBV5-1 to TRBJ2-5; D possibly corresponds to TRBD2 (5 bases). Matching the DNA end better, TRBJ2-7 makes the J call doubtful. CDR3 length: 14 amino acids. Germline-derived CDR1 and CDR2 are SGHRS and YFSETQ. CDR3: CASSLERVNYEQYF. The CDR3 DNA sequence: TGCGCCAGCAGCTTGGAGAGGGTTAACTACGAGCAGTACTTC.

The rearrangement links TRBV11-2 to TRBJ2-7; no reliable D call. V was pared by 1 base and J by 3 bases, with 7 bases between. The CDR3 is made up of 13 amino acids. Germline V lookup: CDR1 SGHAT, CDR2 FQNNGV. The CDR3 here is CASSLGRVYEQYV. The CDR3 DNA follows: TGTGCCAGCAGCTTAGGACGGGTCTACGAGCAGTACGTC.

The CDR3 DNA sequence: TGTGCCAGCAGCCGAACTAGCGGAGACTACAATGAGCAGTTCTTC. Protein product: CASSRTSGDYNEQFF. V and J are TRBV6-4 and TRBJ2-1; 8 bases match TRBD2. The germline V gene has CDR1 MRHNA and CDR2 SNTAGT. CDR3 size: 15 residues. J lost 3 bases, V lost 6 bases, and 7 bases had no gene match.

V and J are TRBV5-4 and TRBJ2-4; 10 bases match TRBD2. The junction had 5 bases not matched to a gene; V was cut back by 4 bases and J by 7 bases. The CDR3 spans 14 residues. Germline V lookup: CDR1 SGHNT, CDR2 YYREEE (reference sequence). Here the CDR3 DNA reads TGTGCCAGCAGCAACAAGACTAGCGGGAACATTCAGTACTTC. Translation gives CASSNKTSGNIQYF.

V usage is TRBV15 and J usage is TRBJ1-5; D may be TRBD1 (6 bases). CDR1 and CDR2 (germline): LNHNV, YYDKDF (reference sequence). The V and J ends lost 4 bases and 7 bases respectively, with 26 bases between them. The CDR3 covers 18 residues. The CDR3 DNA reads TGTGCCACCAGCACGGACAGACTCCTGAACCTTGGGGGACAGCCCCAGCATTTT. As protein: CATSTDRLLNLGGQPQHF.